The clone carrying this TCR beta chain showed up many times. Its antigen is unidentified. The data were obtained in a study of T cells in Graves' hyperthyroidism and ophthalmopathy. Overall study context: It was at initial diagnosis, before any treatment, that peripheral blood was collected. Broader study findings: Peripheral blood also featured most of the thyroid clonotypes expanded above 0.001. A model built on 13 V-J features separated ophthalmopathy from stable hyperthyroidism.

A patient was excluded if there was uncontrolled infection, other autoimmune disease, pregnancy or lactation. Amplification of TCR beta CDR3 regions used RNA as the template. An initial round of RT-PCR targeting the TCR CDR3 relied on the HTBI primer set. TCRdb recomputed calls from the multiplex PCR reads with MiXCR, one row per CDR3 protein. The table records 500,000 to 650,000 distinct CDR3 sequences, roughly 21% of them present only once. The material sequenced was blood. This TCR derives from a man in his forties or fifties with Graves' ophthalmopathy.

CDR3 protein: CASTFGGDPEAFF. The CDR3 nucleotides read TGTGCCAGCACCTTTGGGGGGGACCCTGAAGCTTTCTTT. V gene TRBV28 combines with J gene TRBJ1-1, with D possibly TRBD1 on 5 matching bases. Germline V gene sequence: CDR1 MDHEN, CDR2 SYDVKM. The ends were cut back, 7 bases at V and 6 bases at J, with 15 bases in the middle. The CDR3 totals 13 residues.